A selection of T cell receptor beta chains follows, all from one sample in a study of cytomegalovirus exposure and HLA in healthy donors. TCRdb's table, derived via immunoSEQ multiplex PCR, lists solely in-frame clones and lacks some. Of 300,000 or so clones in the sample, 84% were seen once. The sequencing input was PBMCs. The origin of the receptors is a woman aged 40-49 years in good health and CMV-seropositive. Each CDR3 is given with its conserved first and last residue. A D gene is named only where the DNA matches it firmly. Clone size, where shown, is once, few, many, or a class for clones that have expanded.

once,TRBJ2-3,TRBV7-9,-,CASSLGVGQSSTDTQYF,TGTGCCAGCAGCCTGGGTGTTGGACAGAGCAGCACAGATACGCAGTATTTT
-,TRBJ2-2,TRBV27,-,CASSLSRPRVTGELFF,TGTGCCAGCAGTCTATCACGTCCGCGGGTCACCGGGGAGCTGTTTTTT
-,TRBJ2-7,TRBV28,TRBD2,CASRASGPSYEQYF,TGTGCCAGCAGAGCTAGCGGCCCCTCCTACGAGCAGTACTTC
few,TRBJ2-7,TRBV28,-,CASSRWGENEQYF,TGTGCCAGCAGTCGTTGGGGGGAAAACGAGCAGTACTTC
-,TRBJ1-1,TRBV19,TRBD1,CASRAQGVNTEAFF,TGTGCCAGTAGAGCCCAGGGGGTGAACACTGAAGCTTTCTTT
once,TRBJ2-7,TRBV25-1,TRBD2,CASSISSGYYEQYF,TGTGCCAGCAGTATTAGTAGCGGGTACTACGAGCAGTACTTC
-,TRBJ2-2,TRBV5-8,TRBD1,CASWTGGKAGELFF,TGTGCCAGCTGGACAGGGGGGAAGGCCGGGGAGCTGTTTTTT
-,TRBJ2-5,TRBV28,TRBD1,CASSLTQWSPGQGYQETQYF,TGTGCCAGCAGTTTAACCCAATGGAGCCCGGGACAGGGGTACCAAGAGACCCAGTACTTC
-,TRBJ1-1,TRBV4-3,-,CASSQDGVGGGGEAFF,TGCGCCAGCAGCCAAGATGGGGTTGGAGGCGGGGGTGAAGCTTTCTTT
-,TRBJ2-1,TRBV29-1,TRBD1,CSVEETTGVIFNEQFF,TGCAGCGTTGAAGAAACGACAGGGGTCATTTTCAATGAGCAGTTCTTC
-,TRBJ1-1,TRBV27,-,CASSSGGTEAFF,TGTGCCAGCAGTTCCGGGGGCACTGAAGCTTTCTTT
once,TRBJ2-7,TRBV9,TRBD1,CASSVGTGDPYEQYF,TGTGCCAGCAGCGTAGGTACAGGGGACCCCTACGAGCAGTACTTC
once,TRBJ2-7,TRBV30,-,CAWSAGSYEQYF,TGTGCCTGGAGTGCAGGCTCCTACGAGCAGTACTTC
few,TRBJ1-1,TRBV7-6,-,CASTPFGTEIMNTEAFF,TGTGCCAGCACCCCTTTTGGGACTGAGATTATGAACACTGAAGCTTTCTTT
-,TRBJ2-5,TRBV27,TRBD2,CASSLLGGTQEAQYF,TGTGCCAGCAGTTTATTGGGGGGGACTCAAGAGGCCCAGTACTTC
-,TRBJ1-2,TRBV29-1,-,CSVDWGGYGYTF,TGCAGCGTTGATTGGGGAGGCTATGGCTACACCTTC
few,TRBJ2-7,TRBV7-2,TRBD1,CASSLDRGAYEQYF,TGTGCCAGCAGCTTAGACAGGGGGGCCTACGAGCAGTACTTC
-,TRBJ1-1,TRBV2,TRBD1,CASRVDRAAFF,TGTGCCAGCAGGGTAGACAGGGCAGCTTTCTTT
-,TRBJ1-4,TRBV9,TRBD1,CASSPRTGGGSEKLFF,TGTGCCAGCAGCCCGCGGACAGGGGGAGGTAGCGAAAAACTGTTTTTT
-,TRBJ1-2,TRBV6-1,-,CASSEAAAVYYGYTF,TGTGCCAGCAGTGAAGCCGCCGCAGTTTACTATGGCTACACCTTC
-,TRBJ1-4,TRBV19,-,CASSRQQDEKLFF,TGTGCCAGTAGTAGACAGCAGGATGAAAAACTGTTTTTT
few,TRBJ2-1,TRBV25-1,TRBD2,CASSVAGDVNEQFF,TGTGCCAGCAGTGTAGCGGGAGACGTCAATGAGCAGTTCTTC
-,TRBJ1-1,TRBV19,-,CASSIDEGGMNTEAFF,TGTGCCAGTAGTATAGATGAGGGGGGGATGAACACTGAAGCTTTCTTT
-,TRBJ1-1,TRBV5-1,TRBD1,CASSIGQGDGNTEAFF,TGCGCCAGCAGCATAGGACAGGGCGATGGGAACACTGAAGCTTTCTTT
-,TRBJ1-1,TRBV28,-,CASSHGGTEAFF,TGTGCCAGCAGTCACGGCGGCACTGAAGCTTTCTTT
-,TRBJ2-1,TRBV30,TRBD2,CAWSVNGRAYNEQFF,TGTGCCTGGAGTGTAAATGGGAGGGCCTACAATGAGCAGTTCTTC
-,TRBJ2-5,TRBV4-2,-,CASSPHSDQETQYF,TGTGCCAGCAGCCCTCATAGCGACCAAGAGACCCAGTACTTC
-,TRBJ2-5,TRBV7-8,-,CASSSGGETQYF,TGTGCCAGCAGTTCTGGGGGGGAGACCCAGTACTTC
-,TRBJ2-1,TRBV14,TRBD1,CASSTGQGANEQFF,TGTGCCAGCAGCACCGGACAGGGGGCTAATGAGCAGTTCTTC
-,TRBJ2-5,TRBV11-3,TRBD2,CASSLDLAGSRETQYF,TGTGCCAGCAGCTTAGATTTAGCGGGATCGAGGGAGACCCAGTACTTC
-,TRBJ2-7,TRBV9,-,CASSVVFATCF,TGTGCCAGCAGCGTAGTGTTCGCGACATGCTTC
once,TRBJ1-5,TRBV19,-,CASNPDPGRGGNQPQHF,TGTGCCAGTAATCCAGATCCCGGCCGGGGGGGCAATCAGCCCCAGCATTTT
few,TRBJ2-2,TRBV7-9,TRBD2,CASSLGLAGAWTGELFF,TGTGCCAGCAGCTTGGGACTAGCGGGAGCATGGACCGGGGAGCTGTTTTTT
-,TRBJ2-7,TRBV5-5,-,CASSFGLSSYEQYF,TGTGCCAGCAGCTTCGGACTGAGCTCCTACGAGCAGTACTTC
-,TRBJ2-3,TRBV18,TRBD1,CASSSDRGSTDTQYF,TGTGCCAGCTCATCGGACAGGGGGAGCACAGATACGCAGTATTTT
-,TRBJ2-5,TRBV30,-,CASHSSSQETQYF,TGTGCCTCCCACTCGTCGTCCCAAGAGACCCAGTACTTC
-,TRBJ2-2,TRBV7-8,TRBD2,CASRPTSGRQNTGELFF,TGTGCCAGCAGACCGACTAGCGGGAGACAGAACACCGGGGAGCTGTTTTTT
-,TRBJ2-3,TRBV18,-,CASSIAGTDTQYF,TGTGCCAGCTCGATCGCCGGGACAGATACGCAGTATTTT
-,TRBJ2-7,TRBV6-5,-,CASKYRPDSYEQYF,TGTGCCAGCAAATACAGACCAGACTCCTACGAGCAGTACTTC
-,TRBJ1-1,TRBV6-5,TRBD1,CASSYRDSDTEAFF,TGTGCCAGCAGTTACCGGGACAGCGACACTGAAGCTTTCTTT
-,TRBJ2-7,TRBV11-2,-,CASSPEGGARYEQYF,TGTGCCAGCAGCCCCGAGGGGGGGGCGCGATACGAGCAGTACTTC
few,TRBJ1-4,TRBV7-6,-,CASSKLRPAGGTNEKLFF,TGTGCCAGCAGCAAGTTACGCCCTGCGGGGGGCACTAATGAAAAACTGTTTTTT
-,TRBJ2-3,TRBV6-6,TRBD2,CASSPGLAGDTQYF,TGTGCCAGCAGTCCTGGACTAGCCGGGGATACGCAGTATTTT
-,TRBJ2-1,TRBV5-6,-,CASSPPTGIEQFF,TGTGCCAGCAGCCCCCCTACGGGGATTGAGCAGTTCTTC
few,TRBJ1-2,TRBV11-2,-,CASSLLQSYGYTF,TGTGCCAGCAGCTTATTACAAAGCTATGGCTACACCTTC
-,TRBJ1-2,TRBV28,-,CASSSQGTNGYTF,TGTGCCAGCAGTTCGCAGGGGACAAATGGCTACACCTTC
-,TRBJ2-1,TRBV2,TRBD2,CASSVAGPARGEQFF,TGTGCCAGCAGCGTAGCGGGACCCGCGAGGGGTGAGCAGTTCTTC
-,TRBJ1-2,TRBV4-3,-,CASSQDDSYGYTF,TGCGCCAGCAGCCAAGATGACAGCTATGGCTACACCTTC
-,TRBJ1-2,TRBV25-1,-,CASSVQGSPGYTF,TGTGCCAGCAGTGTTCAGGGGTCCCCCGGCTACACCTTC
-,TRBJ1-6,TRBV18,-,CASSPGGNSPLHF,TGTGCCAGCTCACCAGGGGGGAATTCACCCCTCCACTTT
-,TRBJ2-7,TRBV27,TRBD2,CASSPHRTSGSHEQYF,TGTGCCAGCAGCCCTCACCGGACTAGCGGGAGCCACGAGCAGTACTTC
-,TRBJ1-5,TRBV30,TRBD1,CAWRGTVGQPQHF,TGTGCCTGGAGGGGGACAGTTGGGCAGCCCCAGCATTTT
-,TRBJ1-1,TRBV25-1,-,CASSDSPMNTEAFF,TGTGCCAGCTCGGACAGCCCTATGAACACTGAAGCTTTCTTT